This T cell receptor beta chain was sequenced during a study of cytotoxic CD8 clonotypes in ibrutinib-treated CLL. Sequenced by immunoSEQ multiplex PCR; TCRdb stores in-frame clones only, minus some. Of around 70,000 clones listed, over 75% are singletons. The CDR3 length is 16 residues. Per germline, CDR1 MNHEY and CDR2 SVGAGI. With V trimmed by 2 bases and J by 3 bases, 7 bases remained unmatched. The gene calls are TRBV6-5 and TRBJ2-7, with 10 bases fitting TRBD2. This TCR was recovered from a human donor with chronic lymphocytic leukemia. Sequenced material: PBMCs, taken after 12 months of ibrutinib treatment. The CDR3 protein is CASSYVLSGRVYEQYF. In DNA form, the CDR3 reads TGTGCCAGCAGTTACGTTCTGAGCGGGAGGGTCTACGAGCAGTACTTC.